This TCR beta chain was captured in a study of T cell changes during pregnancy in multiple sclerosis (dated by TCRdb to about 2019). Background on the whole study: The study examined how the T cell repertoire changed over the course of pregnancy in women with multiple sclerosis.

Compared with germline, V lacks 7 bases and J lacks 5 bases; bases without a gene match: 8. The CDR3 covers 14 residues, taking in both the cysteine and the phenylalanine. Only the CDR3 region is kept as DNA, spanning 42 bases read in frame from base 1. The germline V gene (reference sequence) sets CDR1 to LNHDA and CDR2 to SQIVND. On this clone: Its antigen remains unidentified. One base away there is no much larger clone; base qualities are not given.

Library method: the immunoSEQ multiplex PCR assay. TCRdb carries this immuneACCESS record with in-frame sequences only. Its versions omit some clonotypes, under half of them owing to an unresolved V gene in the studies checked, with the rest unexplained. This sample is represented by about 98,000 clones; 92% of them were singletons. Clones ranked in the top ten supply approximately 2.4% of the sample. The sequence came from a female donor in good health, enrolled as a control in a pregnancy study. In this chain, TRBV19 is recombined with TRBJ2-5; the junction holds 9 bases that match TRBD2. This specimen was peripheral blood, taken after pregnancy. The DNA sequence is given as TGTGCCAGTATGCGGCGGGAGGGCCGGGAGACCCAGTACTTC. Translated, it gives CASMRREGRETQYF. With the rest looked up from the reference TRBV19 and TRBJ2-5 genes rather than sequenced, the full variable domain is DGGITQSPKYLFRKEGQNVTLSCEQNLNHDAMYWYRQDPGQGLRLIYYSQIVNDFQKGDIAEGYSVSREKKESFPLTVTSAQKNPTAFYLCASMRREGRETQYFGPGTRLLVL.